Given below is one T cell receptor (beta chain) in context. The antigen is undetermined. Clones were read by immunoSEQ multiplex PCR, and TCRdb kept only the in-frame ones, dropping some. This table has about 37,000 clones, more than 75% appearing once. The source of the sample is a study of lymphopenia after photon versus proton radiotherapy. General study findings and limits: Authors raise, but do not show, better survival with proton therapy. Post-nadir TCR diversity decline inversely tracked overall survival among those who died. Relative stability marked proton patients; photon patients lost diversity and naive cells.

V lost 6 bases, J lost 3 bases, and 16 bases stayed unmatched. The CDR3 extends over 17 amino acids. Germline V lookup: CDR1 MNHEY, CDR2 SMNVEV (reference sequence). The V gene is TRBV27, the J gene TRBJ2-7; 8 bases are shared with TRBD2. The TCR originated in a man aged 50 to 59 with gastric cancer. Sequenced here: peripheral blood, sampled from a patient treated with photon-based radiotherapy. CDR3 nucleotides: TGTGCCAGCAGCTCACCCCAAGCGGGAGTGGGAAGCTACGAGCAGTACTTC. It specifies CASSSPQAGVGSYEQYF.